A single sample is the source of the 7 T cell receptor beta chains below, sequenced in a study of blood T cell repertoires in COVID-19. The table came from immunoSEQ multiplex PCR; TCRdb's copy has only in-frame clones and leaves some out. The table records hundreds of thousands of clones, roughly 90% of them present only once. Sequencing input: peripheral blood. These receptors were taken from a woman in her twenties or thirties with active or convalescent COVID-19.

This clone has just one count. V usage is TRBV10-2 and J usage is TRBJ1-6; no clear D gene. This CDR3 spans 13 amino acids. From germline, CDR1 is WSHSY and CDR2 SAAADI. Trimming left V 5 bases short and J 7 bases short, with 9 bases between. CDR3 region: CASSQTANSPLHF. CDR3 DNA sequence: TGCGCCAGCAGTCAAACCGCGAATTCACCCCTCCACTTT.

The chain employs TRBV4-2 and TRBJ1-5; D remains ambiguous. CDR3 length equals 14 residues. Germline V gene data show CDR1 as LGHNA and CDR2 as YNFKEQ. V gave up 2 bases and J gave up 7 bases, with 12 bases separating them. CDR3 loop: CASSQRGLGQPQHF. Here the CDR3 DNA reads TGTGCCAGCAGCCAAAGAGGGCTTGGACAGCCCCAGCATTTT.

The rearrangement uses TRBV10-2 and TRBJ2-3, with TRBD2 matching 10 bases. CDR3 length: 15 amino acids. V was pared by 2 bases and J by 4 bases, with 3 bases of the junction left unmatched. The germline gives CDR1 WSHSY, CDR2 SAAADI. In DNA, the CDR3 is TGCGCCAGCAGTGAGAGCGGGGGGGCCGCAGATACGCAGTATTTT. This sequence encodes CASSESGGAADTQYF.

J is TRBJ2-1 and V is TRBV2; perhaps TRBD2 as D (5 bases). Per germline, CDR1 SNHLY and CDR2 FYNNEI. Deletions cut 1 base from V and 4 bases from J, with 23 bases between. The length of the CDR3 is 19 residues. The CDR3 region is CASSEEEWVRGGGYNEQFF. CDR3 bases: TGTGCCAGCAGTGAAGAAGAGTGGGTTCGTGGTGGAGGTTACAATGAGCAGTTCTTC.

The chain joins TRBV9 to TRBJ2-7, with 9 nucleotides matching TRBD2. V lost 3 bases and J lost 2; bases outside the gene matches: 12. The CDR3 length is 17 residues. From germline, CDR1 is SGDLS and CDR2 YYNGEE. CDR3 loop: CASSERGIIAGAYEQYF. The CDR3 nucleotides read TGTGCCAGCAGCGAACGAGGGATTATAGCGGGAGCCTACGAGCAGTACTTC.

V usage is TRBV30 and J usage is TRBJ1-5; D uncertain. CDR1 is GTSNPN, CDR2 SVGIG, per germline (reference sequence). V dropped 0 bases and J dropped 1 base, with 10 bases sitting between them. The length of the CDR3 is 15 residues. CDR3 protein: CAWSVPGKSNQPQHF. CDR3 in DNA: TGTGCCTGGAGTGTACCGGGTAAGAGCAATCAGCCCCAGCATTTT.

CDR3 amino acids: CATSFNRVNSPLHF. In DNA, the CDR3 is TGTGCCACCAGCTTTAACAGGGTCAATTCACCCCTCCACTTT. J is TRBJ1-6 and V is TRBV15, with D possibly being TRBD1 (6 bases). The CDR3 length is 14 residues. Germline CDR1 is LNHNV and CDR2 is YYDKDF (reference sequence). V was clipped by 5 bases and J by 7 bases, with 12 bases between them.